The entry below gives a single T cell receptor (beta chain) sequence along with its context. The target of this receptor is not known. Per-base qualities were not stored, and no clone one base away is much larger. This entry is derived from a study of regulatory dendritic cells for organ transplantation (dated by TCRdb to the late 2010s). Study-wide context: The TCRbeta repertoires of sorted naive and memory CD4+ and CD8+ T cells were sequenced before and after allostimulation with regulatory or mature dendritic cells. Results the study describes overall, beyond this receptor: Of the resting subsets, memory CD8+ T cells had the largest number of alloreactive TCR clonotypes. Only a couple of subjects were sequenced, and the authors noted considerable between-individual heterogeneity in the alloreactive memory CD8+ T cell pool. Highly diverse repertoires were observed in naive CD4+ and CD8+ T cells, whereas lower diversity was observed in memory cells, and the most oligoclonal repertoires were found in memory CD8+ cells. In both subjects, allostimulation led to expansion of memory CD8+ clones, although regulatory dendritic cells appeared to cause more limited expansion than mature dendritic cells did.

The TCRbeta CDR3 regions were amplified in a multiplexed two-step PCR with Vbeta-specific forward primers and Jbeta-specific reverse primers. TCRbeta libraries were sequenced on an Illumina instrument through the immunoSEQ service. As for the authors' bioinformatics: IMGT annotation was used to assign V, D and J genes, and synthetic CDR3 analogues were used to correct counts for multiplex PCR bias. The immunoSEQ Analyzer calculated repertoire clonality as one minus the normalized Shannon entropy. Fisher's exact test with Benjamini-Hochberg false discovery rate control was used to define clonal expansion, with two-tailed P<0.01. Held by TCRdb, this immuneACCESS table contains in-frame sequences only and omits some clones. Under half of the omission traces to an unresolved V gene where checked; the cause of the rest is unknown. D and trimming come from the DNA, and the V and J calls and clone size come from that table. The sample has 30,000 to 45,000 clones on record, 80% to 95% of them singletons. The ten largest clonotypes hold about 0.11% of the sample.

Inclusive of the bounding cysteine and phenylalanine, the CDR3 is 17 residues long. Only the CDR3 DNA stays, 51 bases, in frame from base 1. V lost 4 bases and J lost 0 bases; the stretch between them is 21 bases long. From a lookup of the germline V gene, CDR1 and CDR2 are SQVTM and ANQGSEA. FACS was used to sort naive T cells as CD45RA+ cells and memory T cells as CD45RO+ CD4+ or CD8+ cells. A couple of healthy control subjects provided the T cells used for TCR sequencing. Sorted T cell subsets that were not stimulated were used as baseline controls for the mixed lymphocyte reactions. The Qiagen DNeasy Blood & Tissue Kit was used to extract genomic DNA.

The sample was naive CD8+ T cells from blood. Taken with the paper, the label for cell subset or site translates to: CD45RA+ naive T cells. The rearranged chain carries TRBV29-1 and TRBJ2-5; the D gene is possibly TRBD2, with 6 bases matching. This TCR was sampled from a human donor in good health. The DNA reads TGCAGCGTTGTAACGGTGGGAGGACTGGCCAACCAAGAGACCCAGTACTTC. This is translated as CSVVTVGGLANQETQYF.